This is a list of T cell receptor beta chains from one sample in a study of T cell changes during pregnancy in multiple sclerosis. Profiling relied on immunoSEQ multiplex PCR, and the TCRdb table lists in-frame clones only, not all of them. The sample records 55,000 to 70,000 clones, 80% to 90% being singletons. This specimen was peripheral blood, taken in the first trimester of pregnancy. The receptors shown here come from a female donor with multiple sclerosis, enrolled in a pregnancy study. The CDR3 runs from the conserved cysteine through the conserved F or W. A D gene is named only where the DNA matches it firmly. Clone size appears in some rows only: once, few, many, or a class for an expanded clone.

abundance	v_gene	j_gene	d_gene	len	CDR3nt	CDR3aa
NA	TRBV19	TRBJ1-1	NA	16	TGTGCCAGTAACCTACAGGGTTGGTCGGAGAACACTGAAGCTTTCTTT	CASNLQGWSENTEAFF
NA	TRBV6-1	TRBJ2-7	NA	14	TGTGCCAGCAGTGAAGGAGGCAGCTTTCACGAGCAGTACTTC	CASSEGGSFHEQYF
NA	TRBV29-1	TRBJ2-3	NA	13	TGCAGCGTTGAATACCTAGCCAGAGATACGCAGTATTTT	CSVEYLARDTQYF
NA	TRBV9	TRBJ1-2	TRBD1	16	TGTGCCAGCAGCGTCGGTGGACAGGCGGCTAACTATGGCTACACCTTC	CASSVGGQAANYGYTF
NA	TRBV7-6	TRBJ1-6	NA	18	TGTGCCAGCAGCTTATCGGGGGGGCCCGATATCTATAATTCACCCCTCCACTTT	CASSLSGGPDIYNSPLHF
NA	TRBV7-2	TRBJ1-3	NA	15	TGTGCCAGCAGCTTACAGGGATACGGTGGAAACACCATATATTTT	CASSLQGYGGNTIYF
NA	TRBV19	TRBJ2-1	TRBD2	15	TGTGCCAGTAGTCTCACTAGCGGGAGTTTCGATGAGCAGTTCTTC	CASSLTSGSFDEQFF
once	TRBV28	TRBJ2-7	TRBD2	19	TGTGCCAGCAGTTTTATATACGGTTGGACTAGCGGGAGGGTCTACGAGCAGTACTTC	CASSFIYGWTSGRVYEQYF
NA	TRBV9	TRBJ2-2	TRBD2	17	TGTGCCAGCAGCGTTGCCCCCAGGGTAGCGGGGCCCGGGGAGCTGTTTTTT	CASSVAPRVAGPGELFF
NA	TRBV9	TRBJ2-2	NA	17	TGTGCCAGCAGCGTAGCCCAAGCTGGAGGTAACACCGGGGAGCTGTTTTTT	CASSVAQAGGNTGELFF
NA	TRBV10-1	TRBJ1-1	NA	15	TGCGCCAGCAGTGGGAAACAGTATCTTGGGACTGAAGCTTTCTTT	CASSGKQYLGTEAFF
once	TRBV7-8	TRBJ2-7	NA	15	TGTGCCAGCAGCGATGATATGAAGAGTACCGACGAGCAGTACTTC	CASSDDMKSTDEQYF
NA	TRBV30	TRBJ1-2	NA	13	TGTGCCTGGAGTCAGGGGCCCTCCTATGGCTACACCTTC	CAWSQGPSYGYTF
few	TRBV19	TRBJ2-3	TRBD1	18	TGTGCCAGTAGTTCTGGGACAGGGGTCCCAAGTTGGGCAGATACGCAGTATTTT	CASSSGTGVPSWADTQYF
NA	TRBV7-9	TRBJ1-1	TRBD1	14	TGTGCCAGCAGTATGTCAGCCACAGGGGCTGAAGCTTTCTTT	CASSMSATGAEAFF
NA	TRBV5-1	TRBJ2-3	TRBD2	16	TGCGCCAGCAGCAATTCTCTAGCGGGAGGGAGTAACACGCAGTATTTT	CASSNSLAGGSNTQYF
NA	TRBV18	TRBJ1-1	NA	14	TGTGCCAGCTCACCACAGGAGGAGGGGACTGAAGCTTTCTTT	CASSPQEEGTEAFF
NA	TRBV19	TRBJ2-4	TRBD1	13	TGTGCCAGTAGGGGACAGGGGATAAACATTCAGTACTTC	CASRGQGINIQYF
once	TRBV10-2	TRBJ2-1	TRBD1	14	TGCGCCAGTACCTCGGGACAGGGTCTGGAAGAGCAGTTCTTC	CASTSGQGLEEQFF
NA	TRBV7-8	TRBJ2-4	NA	14	TGTGCCAGCAGCTTTCAGGGTACCAAAAACATTCAGTACTTC	CASSFQGTKNIQYF
NA	TRBV6-5	TRBJ2-1	NA	13	TGTGCCAGCAGTAAACAGGGCTACAATGAGCAGTTCTTC	CASSKQGYNEQFF
NA	TRBV19	TRBJ1-2	NA	14	TGTGCCAGTAGTATAGCCGGGGATCGCATTGGCTACACCTTC	CASSIAGDRIGYTF
NA	TRBV7-9	TRBJ2-7	NA	13	TGTGCCAGCAGCCTCCGGCAGGCGGGGGAGCAGTACTTC	CASSLRQAGEQYF
NA	TRBV9	TRBJ2-7	TRBD1	17	TGTGCCAGCAGTCACTCTTCCGCCGGGACAGGGGAAAACGAGCAGTACTTC	CASSHSSAGTGENEQYF
NA	TRBV7-8	TRBJ1-1	NA	14	TGTGCCAGCAGCTTCTTTGGCGGGAACCCTGAAGCTTTCTTT	CASSFFGGNPEAFF
NA	TRBV6-6	TRBJ2-7	TRBD2	15	TGTGCCAGCAGTCGAGGACTAGCGGGTTCCTACGAGCAGTACTTC	CASSRGLAGSYEQYF
NA	TRBV5-1	TRBJ1-2	TRBD1	14	TGCGCCAGCAGCTTAGGGACAGGGTCCTTTGGCTACACCTTC	CASSLGTGSFGYTF
NA	TRBV6-5	TRBJ1-2	NA	12	TGTGCCAGCACCCAACAGGGAAATGGCTACACCTTC	CASTQQGNGYTF
once	TRBV7-2	TRBJ1-5	TRBD1	15	TGTGCCAGCAGCGCTTCCAGGGGGCGCGGACAGCCCCAGCATTTT	CASSASRGRGQPQHF
NA	TRBV5-1	TRBJ1-3	NA	16	TGCGCCAGCAGCTTGGCCCCAGGGGACTCTGGAAACACCATATATTTT	CASSLAPGDSGNTIYF
NA	TRBV25-1	TRBJ2-7	NA	14	TGTGCCAGCAGTGAATCAGTCAGCTCCTACGAGCAGTACTTC	CASSESVSSYEQYF
NA	TRBV2	TRBJ2-3	TRBD2	17	TGTGCCAGCAGTGTGTCTAGCGGGGGACTGAGCACAGATACGCAGTATTTT	CASSVSSGGLSTDTQYF
NA	TRBV27	TRBJ2-2	NA	14	TGTGCCAGCAAATTCGCAATAGACACCGGGGAGCTGTTTTTT	CASKFAIDTGELFF
NA	TRBV30	TRBJ1-2	TRBD1	14	TGTGCCTGGAGACCAGGGGGCGCAGGCTATGGCTACACCTTC	CAWRPGGAGYGYTF
NA	TRBV5-4	TRBJ2-1	NA	13	TGTGCCAGCAGCCCCACAGGGCCTCATGAGCAGTTCTTC	CASSPTGPHEQFF
NA	TRBV14	TRBJ2-7	TRBD1	15	TGTGCCAGCAGCCGCCTGACAGGGGGCAGGTACGAGCAGTACTTC	CASSRLTGGRYEQYF
NA	TRBV9	TRBJ2-1	TRBD2	17	TGTGCCAGCAGCGGAGCATCTAGCGGGGGGATCTACAATGAGCAGTTCTTC	CASSGASSGGIYNEQFF
NA	TRBV6-5	TRBJ1-2	TRBD1	15	TGTGCCAGCAGCCCCGGGGACAGACCTGGCTATGGCTACACCTTC	CASSPGDRPGYGYTF
NA	TRBV4-2	TRBJ1-4	NA	15	TGTGCCAGCAGCCTAAGGGGAGGGAGTGATGAAAAACTGTTTTTT	CASSLRGGSDEKLFF
NA	TRBV2	TRBJ2-2	NA	11	TGTGCCAGCTCCGGGGCCGGGGAGCTGTTTTTT	CASSGAGELFF
once	TRBV18	TRBJ2-7	NA	15	TGTGCCAGCTCACCATTGGCAGGATTGTTCTACGAGCAGTACTTC	CASSPLAGLFYEQYF
NA	TRBV10-3	TRBJ1-1	TRBD1	18	TGTGCCATCAGTGAGTTTCGAGGGACAGGGAATACGGACACTGAAGCTTTCTTT	CAISEFRGTGNTDTEAFF
few	TRBV7-9	TRBJ2-3	NA	14	TGTGCCAGCAGCCCCGCCCGGGTAGCAGATACGCAGTATTTT	CASSPARVADTQYF
once	TRBV7-9	TRBJ2-5	NA	15	TGTGCCAGCAGACCTCGAGGGGGGGAGGTCGGGACCCAGTACTTC	CASRPRGGEVGTQYF
NA	TRBV6-5	TRBJ1-1	NA	14	TGTGCCAGCAGTTACTCACCCCTGAGCACTGAAGCTTTCTTT	CASSYSPLSTEAFF
once	TRBV19	TRBJ2-7	TRBD1	17	TGTGCCAGTAGTAAAGTAACCGGAGGGACAGGCCGTACGCAGCAGTACTTC	CASSKVTGGTGRTQQYF
NA	TRBV7-3	TRBJ1-6	NA	13	TGTGCCAGCAGCGCCGACTTGAGTTCACCCCTCCACTTT	CASSADLSSPLHF
NA	TRBV10-3	TRBJ2-7	TRBD1	14	TGTGCCATCAGTGTACGGGACAGGGAGGACGAGCAGTACTTC	CAISVRDREDEQYF
NA	TRBV5-5	TRBJ1-1	TRBD1	14	TGTGCCAGCAGCTTTCAGGGGGCGGACACTGAAGCTTTCTTT	CASSFQGADTEAFF
NA	TRBV11-2	TRBJ1-2	NA	13	TGTGCCAGCAGCGCCCAGGGAAAGGGCGGCTACACCTTC	CASSAQGKGGYTF
NA	TRBV19	TRBJ2-2	TRBD2	17	TGTGCCAGTAGTATAGGTCCTAGCGGGGGGAACACCGGGGAGCTGTTTTTT	CASSIGPSGGNTGELFF
NA	TRBV19	TRBJ2-5	NA	15	TGTGCCAGTAGTCCAGGGATATTTAACGGAGAGACCCAGTACTTC	CASSPGIFNGETQYF
NA	TRBV5-6	TRBJ1-1	NA	15	TGTGCCAGCAGCTACCCGGGACTGCTGAACACTGAAGCTTTCTTT	CASSYPGLLNTEAFF
NA	TRBV25-1	TRBJ1-2	TRBD1	14	TGTGCCAGCGGCGGGGGACAGGGGGGCTATGGCTACACCTTC	CASGGGQGGYGYTF
NA	TRBV4-2	TRBJ2-1	TRBD1	17	TGTGCCAGCAGCCAAACGACAGGGGATAGGACCTACAATGAGCAGTTCTTC	CASSQTTGDRTYNEQFF
NA	TRBV9	TRBJ2-7	NA	16	TGTGCCAGCAGCTTCACAGGGAATCCTCTCCTACGAGGGCAGTACTTC	CASSFTGNPLLRGQYF
NA	TRBV21-1	TRBJ2-7	NA	12	TGTGCCAGCGGGAACAGGGGCTACGAGCAGTACTTC	CASGNRGYEQYF
NA	TRBV18	TRBJ1-3	NA	13	TGTGCCAGCTCACCAAGACAGGAAAACACCATATATTTT	CASSPRQENTIYF